Listed here is a single T cell receptor beta chain. The data belong to a study of T cell changes during pregnancy in multiple sclerosis. The germline V and J ends were trimmed by 0 bases and 0 bases, with 6 bases remaining between them. From germline, CDR1 is SGHVS and CDR2 FNYEAQ. There are 14 residues in the CDR3. The data were produced by immunoSEQ multiplex PCR, yet TCRdb's version contains in-frame clones alone and is incomplete. The repertoire holds fewer than 50,000 clones, with 90% to 95% as singletons. The receptor was derived from a female donor with multiple sclerosis, enrolled in a pregnancy study. The chain uses TRBV7-6 and TRBJ2-7, with D perhaps TRBD1 (5 bases). This specimen was CD8+ T cells from peripheral blood mononuclear cells, taken in the first trimester of pregnancy. Written as DNA, the CDR3 is TGTGCCAGCAGCTTAGCCGACAGCTCCTACGAGCAGTACTTC. It yields the protein CASSLADSSYEQYF.